This T cell receptor (beta chain) appears in the sequencing data of a study of cytomegalovirus exposure and HLA in healthy donors. The PCR ran on 60 Vbeta and 13 Jbeta primers. This table comes from immunoSEQ multiplex PCR, and its TCRdb copy is limited to in-frame clones, with some not included. Of hundreds of thousands of clones listed, around nine tenths are singletons. Unmatched junction bases numbered 9, after V lost 7 bases and J lost 0 bases. In germline, CDR1 is WSHSY, CDR2 SAAADI. The CDR3 is 16 amino acids. Sequences were obtained from PBMCs. The chain links TRBV10-2 to TRBJ2-1; 7 bases are a match to TRBD2. The source of this sequence is a young woman in good health and CMV-seronegative. CDR3 DNA: TGCGCCAGCACCGAACTAAGCGGGGTCTCCTACAATGAGCAGTTCTTC. Translating it yields CASTELSGVSYNEQFF.